This T cell receptor (beta chain) was retrieved from a study of CD8 T cells in ankylosing spondylitis. In its sample, this clonotype was seen many times. What it recognizes is unknown. TCRdb reanalysed the 5' RACE reads using MiXCR and keeps one entry per CDR3 protein. The sample contains about 27,000 distinct CDR3 sequences, 7.9% of which appear only once. Study-wide results and caveats: A TCR beta motif of fewer than ten highly homologous variants appeared characteristic of ankylosing spondylitis blood.

V dropped 7 bases and J dropped 5 bases, with 22 bases sitting between them. There are 15 residues in the CDR3. Germline assignment: CDR1 DFQATT and CDR2 SNEGSKA (reference sequence). Material: blood. The rearrangement uses TRBV20-1 and TRBJ2-3; weak D call: TRBD2 (8 bases). This TCR was recovered from a male donor with ankylosing spondylitis or in good health (not recorded which). As DNA, the CDR3 is TGCAGTGGCACAGGGGCGGGAGGACTTATAGATACGCAGTATTTT. Its protein product is CSGTGAGGLIDTQYF.